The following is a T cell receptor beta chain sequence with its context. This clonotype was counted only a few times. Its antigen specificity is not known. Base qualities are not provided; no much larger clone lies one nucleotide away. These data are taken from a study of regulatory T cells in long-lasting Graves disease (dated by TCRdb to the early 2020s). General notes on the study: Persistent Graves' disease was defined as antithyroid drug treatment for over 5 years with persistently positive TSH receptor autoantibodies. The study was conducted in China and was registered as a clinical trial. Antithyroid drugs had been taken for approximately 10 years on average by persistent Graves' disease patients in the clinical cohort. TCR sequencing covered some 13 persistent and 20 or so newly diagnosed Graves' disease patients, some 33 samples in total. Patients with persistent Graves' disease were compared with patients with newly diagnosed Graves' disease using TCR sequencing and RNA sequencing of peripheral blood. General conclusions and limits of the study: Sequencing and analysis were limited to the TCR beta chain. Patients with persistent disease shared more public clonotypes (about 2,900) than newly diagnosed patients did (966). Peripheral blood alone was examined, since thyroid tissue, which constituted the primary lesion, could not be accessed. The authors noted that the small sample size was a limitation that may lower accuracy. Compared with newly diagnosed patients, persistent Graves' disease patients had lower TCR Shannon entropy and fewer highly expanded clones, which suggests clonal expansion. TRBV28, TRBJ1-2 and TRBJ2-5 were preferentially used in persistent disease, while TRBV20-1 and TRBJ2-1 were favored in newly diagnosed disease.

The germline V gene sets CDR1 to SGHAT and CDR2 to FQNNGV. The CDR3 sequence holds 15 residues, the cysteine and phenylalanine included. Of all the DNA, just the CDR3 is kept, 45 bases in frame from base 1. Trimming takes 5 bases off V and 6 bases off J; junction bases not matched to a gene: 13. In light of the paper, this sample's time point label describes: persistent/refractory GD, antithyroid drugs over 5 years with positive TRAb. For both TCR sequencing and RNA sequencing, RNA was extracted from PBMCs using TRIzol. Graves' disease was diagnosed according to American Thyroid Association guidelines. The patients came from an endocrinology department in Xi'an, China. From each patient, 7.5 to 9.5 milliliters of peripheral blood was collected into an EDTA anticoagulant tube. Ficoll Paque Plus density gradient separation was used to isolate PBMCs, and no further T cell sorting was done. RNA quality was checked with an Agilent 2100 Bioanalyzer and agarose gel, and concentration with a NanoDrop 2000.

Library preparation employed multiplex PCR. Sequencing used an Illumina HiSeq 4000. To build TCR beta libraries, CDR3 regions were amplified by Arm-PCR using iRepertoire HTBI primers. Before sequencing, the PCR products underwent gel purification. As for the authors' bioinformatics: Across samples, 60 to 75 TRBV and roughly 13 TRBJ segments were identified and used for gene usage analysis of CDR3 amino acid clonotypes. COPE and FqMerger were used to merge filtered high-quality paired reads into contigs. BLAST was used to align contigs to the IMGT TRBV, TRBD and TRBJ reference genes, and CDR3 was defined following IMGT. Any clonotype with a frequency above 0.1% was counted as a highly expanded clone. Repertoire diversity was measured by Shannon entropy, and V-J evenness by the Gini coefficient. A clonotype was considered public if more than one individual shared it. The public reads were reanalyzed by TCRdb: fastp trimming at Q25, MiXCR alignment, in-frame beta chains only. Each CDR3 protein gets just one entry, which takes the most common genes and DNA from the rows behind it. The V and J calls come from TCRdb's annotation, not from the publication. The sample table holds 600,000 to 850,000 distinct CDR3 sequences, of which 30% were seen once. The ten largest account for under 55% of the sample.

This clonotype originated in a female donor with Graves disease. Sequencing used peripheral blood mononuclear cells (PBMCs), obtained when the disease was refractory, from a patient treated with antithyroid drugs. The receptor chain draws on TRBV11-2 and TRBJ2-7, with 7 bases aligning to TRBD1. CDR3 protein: CASSPAATGYAEQYF. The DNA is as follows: TGTGCCAGCAGCCCCGCCGCGACAGGGTACGCCGAGCAGTACTTC.